The sequence of this T cell receptor beta chain was determined in a study of PD-L1 blockade in urothelial cancer. Study background: Bladder-origin urothelial cancer in males covered twenty-five of 29 patients. Blood-derived samples held a median about 130,000 T cells.

Findings and caveats of the study: A below-median TCR clonality in blood before treatment predicted better survival.

This CDR3 comprises 16 residues. The germline CDR1 and CDR2 sequences are LGHNA and YSLEER. V lost 4 bases and J lost 7, with 20 bases in between. About this clone itself: Its target is unknown.

Repertoires were generated with immunoSEQ multiplex PCR, while TCRdb's copy carries only in-frame clones and drops some. The sample yields some 53,000 clones, 60% to 80% seen once. The source was PBMCs, collected around atezolizumab (anti-PD-L1) treatment. V and J are TRBV4-3 and TRBJ2-1, with D maybe TRBD1 (7 bases). The sequence was obtained from a man between 65 and 85 years old with urothelial cancer. Here the CDR3 DNA reads TGCGCCAGCAGCCCCGGACAGGCGGGGTATGGAAATGAGCAGTTCTTC. Residues: CASSPGQAGYGNEQFF.